This T cell receptor (beta chain) derives from a study of blood T cell repertoires in COVID-19. Overall study context: Some COVID-19 samples were acute and others convalescent; all came from the United States, Italy and Spain. The analysed material was cDNA or gDNA that came from T cells, B-cell-depleted T cells, or PBMCs.

Patients of the Seattle cohort, enrolled during active infection, were followed longitudinally. TCRdb keeps only in-frame clones here, not all; method: immunoSEQ multiplex PCR. The sample lists about 98,000 clones; approximately 92% were seen once. Notes on this clone: Distinct nucleotide sequences in the sample also encode this CDR3.

CDR1 and CDR2 (germline): ENHRY, SYGVKD. This CDR3 contains 13 residues. V was clipped by 3 bases and J by 2 bases; unmatched bases: 0. The TCR sequence derives from a woman between 45 and 60 years old with COVID-19, enrolled during active disease. This chain joins TRBV10-3 and TRBJ1-2, with 7 bases aligning to TRBD1. Sequencing was performed on peripheral blood. The CDR3 protein is CAISDRGNYGYTF. CDR3 bases: TGTGCCATCAGTGACAGGGGGAACTATGGCTACACCTTC.